This T cell receptor beta chain derives from a study of blood T cell repertoires in COVID-19 (dated by TCRdb to 2019 to 2021). The study in broad terms: The collaborator samples originated in the United States, Italy and Spain and spanned the acute and convalescent phases of COVID-19. The material from the prospective study consisted of cDNA or gDNA derived from T cells, B-cell-depleted T cells, or PBMCs. Subjects who had been exposed to COVID-19, were actively infected with it, or had recovered from it provided the deeply sampled blood TCRbeta repertoires that made up the dataset. The repertoires were released in a freely available public database meant as a resource for research on the immune response to SARS-CoV-2. Samples came from the ongoing ImmuneRACE study (first 160 participants) plus 1,254 subjects from 6 global collaborators. The sample metadata nearly always contained a de-identified subject ID, COVID-19 status, age in years and sex. HLA class I and class II types, where available, came from metadata supplied by the sample provider rather than from assay-based typing. Overall results and qualifications from the work: The amount of clinical and demographic metadata varied by source and participant and was provided uncurated.

TCRbeta CDR3 regions were amplified from genomic DNA by means of the immunoSEQ Assay, a bias-controlled multiplex PCR. As for the original processing: The number of nucleated cells in each sample was estimated from the amplification of reference gene primers within the assay. To quantify the absolute abundance of each unique TCRbeta CDR3 rearrangement, sequence reads were collapsed and filtered. For each sample, productive Simpson clonality was calculated as the square root of Simpson's diversity index over productive rearrangements. The table was pulled from immuneACCESS by TCRdb, which kept in-frame rearrangements only. Such tables lose some clones; where checked, under half of the loss comes from unresolved V genes, and the rest has no known cause. V, J and clone size derive from that table, while D and trimming were established from the DNA sequence. The sample has some 150,000 clones on record, 70% to 90% of them singletons. The ten top clones hold 3% to 4% of the sample.

The cysteine opens and the phenylalanine closes a CDR3 of 14 amino acids. The CDR3 DNA has 42 bases and is translated from base 1. According to the germline V gene (reference sequence), CDR1 reads LNHDA and CDR2 reads SQIVND. The germline V and J ends show losses of 8 bases and 5 bases respectively, and no gene match explains 7 bases of the junction. On this clone: The target of this receptor is not known. No quality values exist for individual bases; no much larger clone is one base distant.

Whole blood was collected in K2EDTA tubes by collaborating institutions according to the institutions' own protocols. For TCRbeta analysis, collaborator samples were shipped as frozen whole blood, as isolated PBMCs, or as DNA extracted from either sample type. The sequencing sample was made of peripheral blood. The sequence joins TRBV19 to TRBJ2-1, with 9 bases matching TRBD1. The TCR originated in a man between 65 and 85 years old with acute or convalescent COVID-19. The nucleotides read TGTGCCAGTGACCTCGGGACAGGGCACAATGAGCAGTTCTTC. The encoded protein is CASDLGTGHNEQFF.